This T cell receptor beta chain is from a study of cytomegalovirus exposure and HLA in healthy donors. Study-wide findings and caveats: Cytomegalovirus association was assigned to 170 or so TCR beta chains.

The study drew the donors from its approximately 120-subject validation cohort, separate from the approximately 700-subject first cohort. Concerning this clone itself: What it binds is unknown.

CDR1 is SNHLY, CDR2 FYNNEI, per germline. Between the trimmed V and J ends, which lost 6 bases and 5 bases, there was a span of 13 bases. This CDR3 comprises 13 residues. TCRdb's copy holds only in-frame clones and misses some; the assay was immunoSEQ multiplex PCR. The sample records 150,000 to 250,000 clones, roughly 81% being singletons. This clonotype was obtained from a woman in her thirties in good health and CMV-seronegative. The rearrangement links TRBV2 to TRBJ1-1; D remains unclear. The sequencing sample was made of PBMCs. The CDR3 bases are TGTGCCAGCAGAGTCGAAGTGAGGACTGAAGCTTTCTTT. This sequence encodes CASRVEVRTEAFF.